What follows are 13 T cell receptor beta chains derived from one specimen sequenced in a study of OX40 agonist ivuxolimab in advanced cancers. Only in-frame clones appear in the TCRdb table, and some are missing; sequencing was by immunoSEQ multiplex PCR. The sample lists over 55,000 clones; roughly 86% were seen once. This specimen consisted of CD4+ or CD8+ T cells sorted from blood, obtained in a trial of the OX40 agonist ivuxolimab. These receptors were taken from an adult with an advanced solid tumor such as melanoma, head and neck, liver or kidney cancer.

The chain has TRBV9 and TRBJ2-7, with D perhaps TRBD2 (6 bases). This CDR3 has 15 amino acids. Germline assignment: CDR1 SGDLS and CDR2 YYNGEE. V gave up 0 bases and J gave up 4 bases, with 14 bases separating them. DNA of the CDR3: TGTGCCAGCAGCGTAGCTACCGGGACTCTATACGAGCAGTACTTC. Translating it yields CASSVATGTLYEQYF.

The CDR3, as DNA: TGCGCCAGCAGCCCAGCGGGGGGCTCCTACGAGCAGTACGTC. Protein: CASSPAGGSYEQYV. The J gene is TRBJ2-7, the V gene TRBV4-1, with 9 nucleotides matching TRBD2. Germline V gene lookup returns CDR1 MGHRA and CDR2 YSYEKL. The CDR3 contains 14 residues. The junction had 1 base not matched to a gene; V was cut back by 4 bases and J by 0 bases.

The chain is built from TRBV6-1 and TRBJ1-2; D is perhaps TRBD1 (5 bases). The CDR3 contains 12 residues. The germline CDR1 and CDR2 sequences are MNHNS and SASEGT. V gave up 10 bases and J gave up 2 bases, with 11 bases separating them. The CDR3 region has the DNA TGTGCCATTTGGGACTTCAACTATGGCTACACCTTC. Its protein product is CAIWDFNYGYTF.

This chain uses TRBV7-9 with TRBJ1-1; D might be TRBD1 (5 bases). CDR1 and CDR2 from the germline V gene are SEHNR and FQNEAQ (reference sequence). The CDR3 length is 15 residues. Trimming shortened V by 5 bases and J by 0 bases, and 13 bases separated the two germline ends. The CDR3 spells CASSHRGQMNTEAFF. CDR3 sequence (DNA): TGTGCCAGCAGCCATCGAGGACAAATGAACACTGAAGCTTTCTTT.

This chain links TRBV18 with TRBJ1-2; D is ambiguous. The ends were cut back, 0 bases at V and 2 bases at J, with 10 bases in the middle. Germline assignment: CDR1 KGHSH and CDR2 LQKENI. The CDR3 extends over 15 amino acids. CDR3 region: CASSPPTGRNYGYTF. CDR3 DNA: TGTGCCAGCTCACCACCGACGGGCAGGAACTATGGCTACACCTTC.

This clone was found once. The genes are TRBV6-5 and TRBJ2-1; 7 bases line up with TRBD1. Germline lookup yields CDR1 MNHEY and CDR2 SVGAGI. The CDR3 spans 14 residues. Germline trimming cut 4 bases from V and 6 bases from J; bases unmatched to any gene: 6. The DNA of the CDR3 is TGTGCCAGCAGTTTGACAGGGTTGCTCAATGAGCAGTTCTTC. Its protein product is CASSLTGLLNEQFF.

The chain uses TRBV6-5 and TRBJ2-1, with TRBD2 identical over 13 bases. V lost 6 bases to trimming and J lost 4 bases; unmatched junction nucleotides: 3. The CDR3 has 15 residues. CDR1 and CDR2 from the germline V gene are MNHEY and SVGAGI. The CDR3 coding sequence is TGTGCCAGCAGACCGGGACTAGCGGGATACAATGAGCAGTTCTTC. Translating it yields CASRPGLAGYNEQFF.

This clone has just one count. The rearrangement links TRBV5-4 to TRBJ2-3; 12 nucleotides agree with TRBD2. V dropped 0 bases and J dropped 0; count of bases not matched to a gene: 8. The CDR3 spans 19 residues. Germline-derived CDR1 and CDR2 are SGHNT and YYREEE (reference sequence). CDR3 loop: CASSLDGTSGFSSTDTQYF. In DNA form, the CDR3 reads TGTGCCAGCAGCTTGGATGGGACTAGCGGGTTCTCAAGCACAGATACGCAGTATTTT.

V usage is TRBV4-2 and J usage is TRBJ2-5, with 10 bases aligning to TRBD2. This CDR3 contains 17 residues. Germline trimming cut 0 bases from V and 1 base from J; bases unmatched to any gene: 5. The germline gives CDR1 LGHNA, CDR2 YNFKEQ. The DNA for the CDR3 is TGTGCCAGCAGCCAAGATTGGAGCGGGAGGGCCCAAGAGACCCAGTACTTC. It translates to CASSQDWSGRAQETQYF.

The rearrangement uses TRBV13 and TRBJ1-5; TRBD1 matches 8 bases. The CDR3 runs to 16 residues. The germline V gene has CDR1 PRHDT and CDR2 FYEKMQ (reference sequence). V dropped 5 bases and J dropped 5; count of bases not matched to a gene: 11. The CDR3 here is CASSRTDREYDQPQHF. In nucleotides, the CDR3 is TGTGCCAGCAGCCGGACGGACAGGGAGTATGATCAGCCCCAGCATTTT. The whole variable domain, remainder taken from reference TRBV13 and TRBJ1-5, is AAGVIQSPRHLIKEKRETATLKCYPIPRHDTVYWYQQGPGQDPQFLISFYEKMQSDKGSIPDRFSAQQFSDYHSELNMSSLELGDSALYFCASSRTDREYDQPQHFGDGTRLSIL.

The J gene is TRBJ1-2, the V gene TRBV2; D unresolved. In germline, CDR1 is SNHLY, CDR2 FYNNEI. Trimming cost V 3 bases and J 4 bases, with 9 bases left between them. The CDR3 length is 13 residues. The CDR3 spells CASSDNGPYGYTF. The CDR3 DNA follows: TGTGCCAGCAGTGACAATGGGCCCTATGGCTACACCTTC.

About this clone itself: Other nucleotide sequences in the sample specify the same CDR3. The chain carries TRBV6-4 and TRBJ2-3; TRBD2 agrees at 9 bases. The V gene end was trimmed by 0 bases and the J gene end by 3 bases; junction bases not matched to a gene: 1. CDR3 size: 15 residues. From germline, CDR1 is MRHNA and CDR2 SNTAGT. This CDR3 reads CASSDSSGGTDTQYF. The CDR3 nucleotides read TGTGCCAGCAGTGACTCAAGCGGGGGGACAGATACGCAGTATTTT.

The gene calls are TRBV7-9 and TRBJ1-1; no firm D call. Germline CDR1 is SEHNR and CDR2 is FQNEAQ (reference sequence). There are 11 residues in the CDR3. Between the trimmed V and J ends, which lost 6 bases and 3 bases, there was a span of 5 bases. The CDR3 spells CASSFDTEAFF. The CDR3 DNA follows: TGTGCCAGCAGTTTCGACACTGAAGCTTTCTTT.